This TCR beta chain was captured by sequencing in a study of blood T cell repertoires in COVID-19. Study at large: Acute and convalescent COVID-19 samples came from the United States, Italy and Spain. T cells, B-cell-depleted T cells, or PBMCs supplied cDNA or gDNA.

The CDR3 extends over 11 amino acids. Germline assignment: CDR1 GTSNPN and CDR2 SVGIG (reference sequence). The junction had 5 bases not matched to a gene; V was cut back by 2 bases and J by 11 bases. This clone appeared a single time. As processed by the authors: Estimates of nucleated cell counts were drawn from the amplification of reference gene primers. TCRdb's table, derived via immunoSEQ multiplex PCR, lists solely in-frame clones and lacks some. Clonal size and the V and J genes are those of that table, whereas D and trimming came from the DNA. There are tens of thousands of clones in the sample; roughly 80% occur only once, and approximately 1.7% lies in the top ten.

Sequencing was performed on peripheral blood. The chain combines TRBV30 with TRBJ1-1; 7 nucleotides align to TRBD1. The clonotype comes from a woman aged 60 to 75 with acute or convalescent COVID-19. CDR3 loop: CAWSPVTGAFF. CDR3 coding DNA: TGTGCCTGGAGTCCCGTGACAGGGGCTTTCTTT.